Only a few counts were recorded for the clone carrying this T cell receptor beta chain. Antigen specificity is unknown. Together with a sample-barcoded 5' primer, a J-beta primer mix was included in a second PCR lasting about 7 to 12 cycles. TCRdb re-called the 5' RACE reads through MiXCR, storing one row per CDR3 protein. In the table there are some 1.5 million distinct CDR3 sequences, about 30% of which are singletons. The ends were cut back, 4 bases at V and 4 bases at J, with 13 bases in the middle. The CDR3 loop spans 14 amino acids. The V gene's germline CDR1 is SGHAT and CDR2 FQNNGV. This specimen belongs to a study of blood T cells in healthy people across ages. Whole-study findings and limits: Diversity estimates from one million T cells were considered underestimates. Among long-lived donors, naive CD4+ cells were more numerous and diversity higher than in aged donors.

Sequencing was done on a sample of blood. The TCR sequence derives from a woman aged 25 to 45 in good health. V is TRBV11-2 and J is TRBJ2-5, with no clear D. The CDR3 sequence is CASSSASTPETQYF. In DNA, the CDR3 is TGTGCCAGCAGCTCCGCATCCACCCCAGAGACCCAGTACTTC.